This note documents a single T cell receptor beta chain sequence. Its target is not known. The data derive from a study of post-analysis software for immune sequencing data. TCR beta cDNA libraries had unique molecular identifiers. MiXCR was run by TCRdb on the PCR reads, yielding one entry per CDR3 protein. The data show roughly 540,000 distinct CDR3 sequences, around a third seen once. The V end was cut by 7 bases, the J end by 0 bases, with 13 bases between. This CDR3 has 15 residues. Germline V gives CDR1 WSHSY, CDR2 SAAADI. Broader study findings: Analysis by F measure revealed that same-batch samples clustered strongly together. In patients, TRBV5-6, TRBV5-1 and TRBV20-1 belonged to about five TRBV segments found more frequently than in controls.

Sequencing used blood. This chain joins TRBV10-2 and TRBJ2-1; D may be TRBD2 (6 bases). The origin of this receptor is a girl aged 2 to 17 with multiple sclerosis. CDR3 sequence reads: CASISLTSSYNEQFF. The DNA for the CDR3 is TGCGCCAGCATAAGTTTGACTAGCTCCTACAATGAGCAGTTCTTC.